This paragraph reports one TCR beta chain. Repertoires were generated with immunoSEQ multiplex PCR, while TCRdb's copy carries only in-frame clones and drops some. This sample has 55,000 to 65,000 clones, with around 75% found just once. This sample is part of a study of blood T cell repertoires in COVID-19. Study information: From the United States, Italy and Spain came samples of acute and convalescent COVID-19. PBMCs, B-cell-depleted T cells, or T cells provided the cDNA or gDNA that made up the material.

Trimming pared 5 bases from V and 1 base from J, leaving 18 bases between. The germline V gene encodes CDR1 LNHDA and CDR2 SQIVND (reference sequence). The CDR3 extends over 16 amino acids. Sequencing was carried out using peripheral blood. The source of this sequence is a human donor in a cohort sampled during active COVID-19. The rearrangement uses TRBV19 and TRBJ2-7; TRBD1 is a possible D gene (5 bases). In DNA form, the CDR3 reads TGTGCCAGTAGTTTCAGTTCTGAGACAGCTTCCTACGAGCAGTACTTC. It yields the protein CASSFSSETASYEQYF.